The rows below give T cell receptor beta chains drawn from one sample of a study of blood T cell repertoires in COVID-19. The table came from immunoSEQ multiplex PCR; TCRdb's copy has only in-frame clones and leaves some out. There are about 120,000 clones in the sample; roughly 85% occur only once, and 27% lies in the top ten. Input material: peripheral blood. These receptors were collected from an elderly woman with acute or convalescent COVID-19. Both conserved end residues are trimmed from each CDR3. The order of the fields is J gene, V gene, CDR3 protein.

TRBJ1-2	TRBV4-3	ASSQDERGAGGYT
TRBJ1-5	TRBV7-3	ASSLASWAQQPQH
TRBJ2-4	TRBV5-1	ASSIGDTQNIQY
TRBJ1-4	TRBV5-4	ASSRDRAGNEKLF
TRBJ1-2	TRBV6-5	ASSNQGAYGYT
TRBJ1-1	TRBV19	ASTGMNTEAF
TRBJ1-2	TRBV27	ASSPRDSYGYT
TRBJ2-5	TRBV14	ASSQGGRGQETQY
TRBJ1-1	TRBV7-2	ASSRRGVNTEAF
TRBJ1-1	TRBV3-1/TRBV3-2	ASSARTQGATEAF
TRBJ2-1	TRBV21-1	ASSKGTDCSYNEQF
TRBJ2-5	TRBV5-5	ASSFGNSQETQY
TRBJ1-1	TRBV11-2	ASSRERGGAF
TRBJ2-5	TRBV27	ASSLLAGVETQY
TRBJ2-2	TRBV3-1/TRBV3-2	ASMGARDTGELF
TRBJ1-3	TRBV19	ASSMVAAGQRNTIY
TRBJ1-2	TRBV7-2	ASRPDRGLGGYT
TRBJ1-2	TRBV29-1	SFRTGGFYGYT
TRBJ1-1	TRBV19	ASSRQGGSTEAF
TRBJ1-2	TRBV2	ASRESRRGFANYGYT
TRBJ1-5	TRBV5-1	ASSYSGTGGGQPQH
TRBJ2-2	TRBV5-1	ASSYVGTSGGHDTGELF
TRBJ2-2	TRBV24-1	ATSDTGGAPGELF
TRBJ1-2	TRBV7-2	ASSPTGGNGYT
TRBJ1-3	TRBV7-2	ASSKSGGSSGNTIY
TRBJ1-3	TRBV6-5	ASRTGQIGNTIY
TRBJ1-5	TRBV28	ASITHRAPLTQH
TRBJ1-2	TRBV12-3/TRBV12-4	ASSYRGKRSYT
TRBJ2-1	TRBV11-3	ASSPEGLAGFGEQF
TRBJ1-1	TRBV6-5	ASSYFTGLSTEAF
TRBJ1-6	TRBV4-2	ASTPRGIFNSPLH
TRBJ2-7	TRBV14	ASSQDRGVEQY
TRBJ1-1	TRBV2	ASSVGQGTEAF
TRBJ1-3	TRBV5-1	ASSLTGTGSDTIY
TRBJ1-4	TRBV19	ASRKNRGPNEKLF
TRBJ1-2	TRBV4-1	ASSLGQGGSGYT
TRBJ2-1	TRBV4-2	ASSPRTSGGAGNEQF
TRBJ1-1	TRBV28	ASSPGQGTLAF
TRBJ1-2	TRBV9	ASSASTLAYGYT